A single T cell receptor beta chain is shown here with its context. The antigen remains undetermined. Repertoires were generated with immunoSEQ multiplex PCR, while TCRdb's copy carries only in-frame clones and drops some. Of roughly 66,000 clones listed, roughly 80% are singletons. The junction had 12 bases not matched to a gene; V was cut back by 5 bases and J by 4 bases. Germline assignment: CDR1 SGHVS and CDR2 FQNEAQ. The CDR3 extends over 16 amino acids. This record comes from a study of OX40 agonist ivuxolimab in advanced cancers. Findings of the study overall: Some patients who did not respond also had low normalized T-cell clonal expansion.

The sample in question was CD4+ or CD8+ T cells sorted from blood, obtained in a trial of the OX40 agonist ivuxolimab. The chain links TRBV7-8 to TRBJ1-2, with TRBD1 matching over 8 bases. This clonotype was obtained from an adult with an advanced solid tumor such as melanoma, head and neck, liver or kidney cancer. The CDR3 region is CASSPRARTGSYGYTF. The CDR3, as DNA: TGTGCCAGCAGCCCAAGGGCTAGGACAGGGAGCTATGGCTACACCTTC.